These T cell receptor beta chains were read from a single sample in a study of T-cell memory formation after mild COVID-19. MiXCR, applied by TCRdb to the 5' RACE reads, yields one record per CDR3 protein. The sample records approximately 290,000 distinct CDR3 sequences, roughly a fifth being singletons. The specimen was PBMCs or a T cell subset sorted from them (not recorded which). Every receptor here comes from a man aged 18 to 30 who had mild COVID-19 (a few samples of this study predate the infection). Cell type and time point are not known. Each CDR3 is given with its conserved first and last residue. The D gene is left open where the match is weak. Not all rows give a size; the values are once, few, many and, for expanded clones, a class.

>TRBV7-8|NA|TRBJ2-1|few
CASSLPSTLPPTNEQFF
TGTGCCAGCAGCTTACCCTCGACGTTACCCCCCACCAATGAGCAGTTCTTC
>TRBV7-3|NA|TRBJ1-2|NA
CASSWTTGEGYTF
TGTGCCAGCAGCTGGACTACAGGAGAGGGCTACACCTTC
>TRBV7-9|TRBD2|TRBJ2-5|NA
CASSPRLVSGEKETQYF
TGTGCCAGCAGCCCTAGGCTTGTAAGCGGGGAGAAAGAGACCCAGTACTTC
>TRBV7-3|TRBD2|TRBJ2-5|many
CASKRPDRRLAKYQETQYF
TGTGCCAGCAAAAGGCCAGACCGAAGACTAGCGAAGTACCAAGAGACCCAGTACTTC
>TRBV12-3/TRBV12-4|NA|TRBJ2-2|NA
CASSLRTGAGELFF
TGTGCCAGCAGTTTACGGACTGGGGCCGGGGAGCTGTTTTTT
>TRBV12-3/TRBV12-4|NA|TRBJ2-5|few
CASTLRQKETQYF
TGTGCCAGCACCCTTAGACAGAAAGAGACCCAGTACTTC
>TRBV29-1|NA|TRBJ2-6|NA
CSVDTGANVLTF
TGCAGCGTTGATACCGGGGCCAACGTCCTGACTTTC
>TRBV28|NA|TRBJ2-6|NA
CASRPPGTVGANVLTF
TGTGCCAGCAGGCCACCGGGTACCGTGGGGGCCAACGTCCTGACTTTC
>TRBV20-1|NA|TRBJ1-5|few
CSARVLDGGSNQPQHF
TGCAGTGCTAGAGTGCTGGACGGGGGTAGCAATCAGCCCCAGCATTTT
>TRBV7-2|NA|TRBJ2-3|many
CASSLYGVTDTQYF
TGTGCCAGCAGCTTGTACGGGGTCACAGATACGCAGTATTTT
>TRBV29-1|NA|TRBJ2-5|NA
CSVDRQGETQYF
TGCAGCGTTGACCGGCAGGGAGAGACCCAGTACTTC
>TRBV7-9|NA|TRBJ1-2|NA
CASSAGRNYGYTF
TGTGCCAGCAGCGCGGGACGGAACTATGGCTACACCTTC
>TRBV27|TRBD1|TRBJ2-7|NA
CASSIGQGTAYEQYF
TGTGCCAGCAGTATAGGACAGGGAACAGCCTACGAGCAGTACTTC
>TRBV20-1|NA|TRBJ1-5|NA
CSARTMGHDTSQPQHF
TGCAGTGCTAGAACAATGGGACACGACACAAGTCAGCCCCAGCATTTT
>TRBV18|TRBD1|TRBJ1-4|few
CASSPGYRGDEKLFF
TGTGCCAGCTCACCCGGATACAGGGGAGATGAAAAACTGTTTTTT
>TRBV6-6|NA|TRBJ2-6|NA
CASSPDRRPNPNSGANVLTF
TGTGCCAGCAGCCCCGATCGGCGCCCTAACCCGAACTCTGGGGCCAACGTCCTGACTTTC
>TRBV5-4|NA|TRBJ1-2|few
CASRSTGSGNYGYTF
TGTGCCAGCAGATCCACAGGGTCGGGGAACTATGGCTACACCTTC
>TRBV2|TRBD2|TRBJ2-1|NA
CASSYLAGGVEQFF
TGTGCCAGCAGTTACTTAGCGGGGGGGGTTGAGCAGTTCTTC
>TRBV10-3|NA|TRBJ2-1|NA
CAISESRQDTYNEQFF
TGTGCCATCAGTGAGTCGAGACAGGACACCTACAATGAGCAGTTCTTC
>TRBV12-3/TRBV12-4|NA|TRBJ2-2|NA
CASSSRGAGELFF
TGTGCCAGCAGTTCGAGGGGTGCCGGGGAGCTGTTTTTT
>TRBV6-6|NA|TRBJ1-1|NA
CASSRSLTEAFF
TGTGCCAGCAGTCGTTCGCTCACTGAAGCTTTCTTT
>TRBV20-1|TRBD1|TRBJ2-6|NA
CSARDRELFSGANVLTF
TGCAGTGCTAGGGACAGGGAGCTGTTCTCTGGGGCCAACGTCCTGACTTTC
>TRBV20-1|NA|TRBJ1-5|NA
CSAGDMDSNQPQHF
TGCAGTGCTGGAGACATGGATAGCAATCAGCCCCAGCATTTT
>TRBV9|TRBD2|TRBJ2-5|few
CASSVGASGSQETQYF
TGTGCCAGCAGCGTAGGCGCTAGCGGGTCACAAGAGACCCAGTACTTC
>TRBV7-9|NA|TRBJ1-5|few
CASSPRGDGSNQPQHF
TGTGCCAGCAGCCCAAGGGGGGATGGTTCTAATCAGCCCCAGCATTTT
>TRBV7-2|NA|TRBJ2-2|few
CASSSWGLNTGELFF
TGTGCCAGCAGCTCATGGGGGCTCAACACCGGGGAGCTGTTTTTT
>TRBV6-1|NA|TRBJ1-2|NA
CASSESGSYGYTF
TGTGCCAGCAGTGAATCGGGTTCCTATGGCTACACCTTC
>TRBV20-1|TRBD2|TRBJ2-5|NA
CSAPRLAGGEETQYF
TGCAGTGCTCCACGACTAGCGGGGGGAGAGGAGACCCAGTACTTC
>TRBV10-2|NA|TRBJ1-1|few
CASSEPGGGTEAFF
TGCGCCAGCAGTGAGCCGGGAGGGGGCACTGAAGCTTTCTTT
>TRBV6-5|TRBD1|TRBJ2-2|NA
CASRDEAQGVWTGELFF
TGTGCCAGCAGGGACGAGGCGCAGGGGGTATGGACCGGGGAGCTGTTTTTT
>TRBV5-1|NA|TRBJ1-5|NA
CASSLVSPSNQPQHF
TGCGCCAGCAGCTTAGTATCACCAAGCAATCAGCCCCAGCATTTT
>TRBV27|TRBD2|TRBJ2-3|many
CASSLSSGDSTDTQYF
TGTGCCAGCAGTTTATCGAGCGGGGATAGCACAGATACGCAGTATTTT
>TRBV7-2|TRBD2|TRBJ2-3|few
CASSLDRAGWGTDTQYF
TGTGCCAGCAGCCTCGATCGAGCGGGGTGGGGGACAGATACGCAGTATTTT
>TRBV7-9|NA|TRBJ1-1|NA
CASSLIGRMNTEAFF
TGTGCCAGCAGCTTAATCGGCAGGATGAACACTGAAGCTTTCTTT
>TRBV11-2|NA|TRBJ2-7|NA
CASSLREAALGYEQYF
TGTGCCAGCAGCCTAAGGGAGGCGGCCTTGGGCTACGAGCAGTACTTC
>TRBV7-9|NA|TRBJ1-2|few
CASSVAGDVYGYTF
TGTGCCAGCAGCGTCGCGGGGGACGTCTATGGCTACACCTTC
>TRBV7-2|NA|TRBJ2-7|NA
CASSPFGDEQYF
TGTGCCAGCAGCCCCTTTGGGGACGAGCAGTACTTC
>TRBV29-1|NA|TRBJ1-1|NA
CSVGTVPNTEAFF
TGCAGCGTTGGTACCGTACCTAACACTGAAGCTTTCTTT
>TRBV5-5|NA|TRBJ1-5|many
CASSFFDSNQPQHF
TGTGCCAGCAGCTTTTTCGATAGCAATCAGCCCCAGCATTTT
>TRBV11-2|NA|TRBJ2-2|NA
CASSHDKGLGTGELFF
TGTGCCAGCAGCCACGACAAGGGGTTGGGCACCGGGGAGCTGTTTTTT
>TRBV6-5|NA|TRBJ1-2|NA
CASNTLRGGYTF
TGTGCCAGCAACACCCTCAGAGGTGGCTACACCTTC
>TRBV7-9|NA|TRBJ1-4|NA
CASSLSPGTNEKLFF
TGTGCCAGCAGCTTATCTCCCGGGACTAATGAAAAACTGTTTTTT